This TCR beta chain is from a study of T cells in Graves' hyperthyroidism and ophthalmopathy. Study results and limitations: Appearing also in blood were most of the thyroid clonotypes expanded above 0.001. From stable hyperthyroidism, ophthalmopathy was separated by a 13 V-J model.

This clonotype was picked up many times. The antigen is not known. RNA transcripts were the template for amplifying TCR beta CDR3 regions. Carried out on the TCR CDR3, a first-round RT-PCR used the HTBI primer set. In TCRdb, the multiplex PCR reads were re-called with MiXCR into one record per CDR3 protein. Of some 600,000 distinct CDR3 sequences listed, approximately 15% are singletons. An approximately 10 ml volume of fresh peripheral blood provided the PBMCs. The V gene's germline CDR1 is GTSNPN and CDR2 SVGIG (reference sequence). V dropped 3 bases and J dropped 2 bases, with 19 bases sitting between them. CDR3 size: 16 residues.

The sequence was obtained from a woman under 40 with Graves' hyperthyroidism that later progressed to Graves' ophthalmopathy. This chain links TRBV30 with TRBJ1-2, with D perhaps TRBD1 (6 bases). The sample comprised blood. DNA of the CDR3: TGTGCCTGGAGCTCGGGGTCGGACAGACTAAACTATGGCTACACCTTC. Translating gives CAWSSGSDRLNYGYTF.